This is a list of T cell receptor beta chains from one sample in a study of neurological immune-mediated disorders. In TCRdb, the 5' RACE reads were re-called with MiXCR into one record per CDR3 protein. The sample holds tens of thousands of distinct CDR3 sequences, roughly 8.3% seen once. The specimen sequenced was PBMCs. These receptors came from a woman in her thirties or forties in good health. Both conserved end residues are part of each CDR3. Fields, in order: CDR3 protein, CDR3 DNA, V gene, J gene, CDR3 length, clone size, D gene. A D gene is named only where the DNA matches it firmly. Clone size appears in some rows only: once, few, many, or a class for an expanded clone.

CDR3 protein: CSARAGSVEKLFF; CDR3 DNA: TGCAGTGCTAGAGCAGGGTCGGTCGAAAAACTGTTTTTT; V gene: TRBV20-1; J gene: TRBJ1-4; CDR3 length: 13; clone size: many; D gene: NA
CDR3 protein: CASSHGAKRQPQHF; CDR3 DNA: TGTGCCAGCAGCCATGGGGCTAAACGTCAGCCCCAGCATTTT; V gene: TRBV3-1; J gene: TRBJ1-5; CDR3 length: 14; clone size: many; D gene: NA
CDR3 protein: CAISPGTGNTEAFF; CDR3 DNA: TGTGCCATCAGTCCCGGGACAGGGAACACTGAAGCTTTCTTT; V gene: TRBV10-3; J gene: TRBJ1-1; CDR3 length: 14; clone size: many; D gene: TRBD1
CDR3 protein: CSALEIREKNIQYF; CDR3 DNA: TGCAGTGCTCTAGAGATTAGGGAAAAAAACATTCAGTACTTC; V gene: TRBV20-1; J gene: TRBJ2-4; CDR3 length: 14; clone size: many; D gene: NA
CDR3 protein: CASSSTSGIGNTIYF; CDR3 DNA: TGCGCCAGCAGCTCGACATCCGGGATCGGAAACACCATATATTTT; V gene: TRBV5-1; J gene: TRBJ1-3; CDR3 length: 15; clone size: many; D gene: NA
CDR3 protein: CASKLLAGGQETQYF; CDR3 DNA: TGTGCCAGCAAACTACTAGCGGGGGGCCAAGAGACCCAGTACTTC; V gene: TRBV6-1; J gene: TRBJ2-5; CDR3 length: 15; clone size: many; D gene: TRBD2
CDR3 protein: CASGLNQIGEKLFF; CDR3 DNA: TGTGCTAGTGGTTTGAACCAGATAGGGGAAAAACTGTTTTTT; V gene: TRBV12-5; J gene: TRBJ1-4; CDR3 length: 14; clone size: many; D gene: NA
CDR3 protein: CAWSSGSGANVLTF; CDR3 DNA: TGTGCCTGGAGTTCAGGGTCTGGGGCCAACGTCCTGACTTTC; V gene: TRBV30; J gene: TRBJ2-6; CDR3 length: 14; clone size: NA; D gene: NA
CDR3 protein: CASSPTSGETQYF; CDR3 DNA: TGTGCCAGCAGTCCGACTAGCGGGGAGACCCAGTACTTC; V gene: TRBV9; J gene: TRBJ2-5; CDR3 length: 13; clone size: many; D gene: TRBD2
CDR3 protein: CATAAPDGGPGYTF; CDR3 DNA: TGTGCCACCGCCGCGCCTGACGGGGGACCTGGCTACACCTTC; V gene: TRBV11-1; J gene: TRBJ1-2; CDR3 length: 14; clone size: many; D gene: NA
CDR3 protein: CASSPLQRDIQYF; CDR3 DNA: TGTGCCAGCAGTCCCCTCCAACGGGACATTCAGTACTTC; V gene: TRBV12-3/TRBV12-4; J gene: TRBJ2-4; CDR3 length: 13; clone size: many; D gene: NA
CDR3 protein: CASSLDGGIGGYTF; CDR3 DNA: TGTGCCAGCAGCTTAGATGGAGGGATTGGAGGCTACACCTTC; V gene: TRBV7-3; J gene: TRBJ1-2; CDR3 length: 14; clone size: few; D gene: NA
CDR3 protein: CASSLDRDSSGNTIYF; CDR3 DNA: TGTGCCAGCAGCTTAGATAGGGACAGCTCTGGAAACACCATATATTTT; V gene: TRBV7-2; J gene: TRBJ1-3; CDR3 length: 16; clone size: many; D gene: TRBD1
CDR3 protein: CASSPGGHRQETQYF; CDR3 DNA: TGTGCCAGCAGCCCCGGGGGACACCGCCAGGAGACCCAGTACTTC; V gene: TRBV7-2; J gene: TRBJ2-5; CDR3 length: 15; clone size: many; D gene: NA
CDR3 protein: CATSDSQGIVYNEQFF; CDR3 DNA: TGTGCCACCAGTGATTCTCAGGGTATAGTCTACAATGAGCAGTTCTTC; V gene: TRBV24-1; J gene: TRBJ2-1; CDR3 length: 16; clone size: many; D gene: NA
CDR3 protein: CASSQGWSSYNEQFF; CDR3 DNA: TGTGCCAGTAGCCAAGGGTGGAGCTCCTACAATGAGCAGTTCTTC; V gene: TRBV19; J gene: TRBJ2-1; CDR3 length: 15; clone size: NA; D gene: NA
CDR3 protein: CASSVGTSGPEGADTQYF; CDR3 DNA: TGTGCCAGCTCCGTAGGTACTAGCGGGCCCGAGGGGGCAGATACGCAGTATTTT; V gene: TRBV18; J gene: TRBJ2-3; CDR3 length: 18; clone size: few; D gene: TRBD2
CDR3 protein: CASCGPANYGYTF; CDR3 DNA: TGTGCCAGCTGTGGCCCAGCCAACTATGGATACACCTTC; V gene: TRBV12-3/TRBV12-4; J gene: TRBJ1-2; CDR3 length: 13; clone size: once; D gene: NA
CDR3 protein: CASTPRGRGYTEAFF; CDR3 DNA: TGTGCCAGCACCCCTAGGGGCAGGGGTTACACTGAAGCTTTCTTT; V gene: TRBV6-5; J gene: TRBJ1-1; CDR3 length: 15; clone size: many; D gene: NA
CDR3 protein: CAITNRGSLSGNTIYF; CDR3 DNA: TGTGCCATCACTAACAGGGGAAGTCTCTCTGGAAACACCATATATTTT; V gene: TRBV10-3; J gene: TRBJ1-3; CDR3 length: 16; clone size: many; D gene: TRBD1
CDR3 protein: CASRGGPVNIQYF; CDR3 DNA: TGCGCCAGCAGGGGGGGCCCGGTAAACATTCAGTACTTC; V gene: TRBV5-1; J gene: TRBJ2-4; CDR3 length: 13; clone size: many; D gene: NA
CDR3 protein: CASSLDGTDRYEQYF; CDR3 DNA: TGCGCCAGCAGCTTGGACGGGACAGATCGCTACGAGCAGTACTTC; V gene: TRBV5-1; J gene: TRBJ2-7; CDR3 length: 15; clone size: many; D gene: TRBD1
CDR3 protein: CSASPAGGISYEQYF; CDR3 DNA: TGCAGTGCTAGCCCGGCAGGGGGAATCTCCTACGAGCAGTACTTC; V gene: TRBV20-1; J gene: TRBJ2-7; CDR3 length: 15; clone size: many; D gene: TRBD1
CDR3 protein: CSARDPLGGTGELFF; CDR3 DNA: TGCAGTGCTAGAGATCCCCTAGGGGGCACCGGGGAGCTGTTTTTT; V gene: TRBV20-1; J gene: TRBJ2-2; CDR3 length: 15; clone size: NA; D gene: NA
CDR3 protein: CASSPVVREQPQHF; CDR3 DNA: TGTGCCAGCAGCCCCGTGGTGAGAGAACAGCCCCAGCATTTT; V gene: TRBV6-2/TRBV6-3; J gene: TRBJ1-5; CDR3 length: 14; clone size: many; D gene: NA
CDR3 protein: CASRRPGKSYEQYF; CDR3 DNA: TGTGCCAGCAGAAGGCCGGGGAAGTCCTACGAGCAGTACTTC; V gene: TRBV6-2/TRBV6-3; J gene: TRBJ2-7; CDR3 length: 14; clone size: few; D gene: NA
CDR3 protein: CASSLDGQGYGYTF; CDR3 DNA: TGTGCCAGCAGCTTAGACGGACAGGGCTATGGCTACACCTTC; V gene: TRBV7-2; J gene: TRBJ1-2; CDR3 length: 14; clone size: few; D gene: TRBD1
CDR3 protein: CSALASGGDEQYF; CDR3 DNA: TGCAGTGCCTTGGCTAGCGGGGGGGACGAGCAGTACTTC; V gene: TRBV20-1; J gene: TRBJ2-7; CDR3 length: 13; clone size: many; D gene: TRBD2
CDR3 protein: CSARTDRDHYTEQFF; CDR3 DNA: TGCAGTGCTAGAACTGACAGGGACCACTACACTGAGCAGTTCTTC; V gene: TRBV20-1; J gene: TRBJ2-1; CDR3 length: 15; clone size: many; D gene: TRBD1